This TCR beta chain was obtained from a study of CD8 T cells in ankylosing spondylitis. Findings of the study overall: Characteristic of ankylosing spondylitis blood, it appeared, was a TCR beta motif comprising several highly homologous variants. Some motif variants had been reported before (in reactive arthritis synovial fluid and blood). The authors found the disease-linked clones to be CD8+ and relatively rare in peripheral blood. Clones tied to disease were said to be significantly enriched in matched ankylosing spondylitis synovial fluid.

Quantitative 5'-RACE was performed with molecular barcodes, and it yielded the TCR beta libraries. From the 5' RACE reads, TCRdb called clonotypes with MiXCR, one entry per CDR3 protein. The data hold around 890,000 distinct CDR3 sequences, with roughly 10% observed a single time. The germline V gene has CDR1 DFQATT and CDR2 SNEGSKA (reference sequence). After removal of 5 bases from V and 7 bases from J, the junction contained 13 bases not matched to a gene. This CDR3 is 16 amino acids long. This clonotype was seen a handful of times. Its antigen remains unknown. The receptor was isolated from a male donor with ankylosing spondylitis. The rearrangement joins TRBV20-1 to TRBJ2-1, with 11 bases that match TRBD2. The material sequenced was blood, either unsorted or a sorted T cell fraction (not recorded which). The CDR3 DNA follows: TGCAGTGCTCCCGCCCAACTAGCGGGGGCCGGGAATGAGCAGTTCTTC. This codes for CSAPAQLAGAGNEQFF.